Presented here are 17 T cell receptor beta chains from one specimen sequenced in a study of Tregs in tolerant kidney transplant recipients. The nonmyeloablative bone marrow transplants came from related graft donors, with transient mixed chimerism. The repertoire was sequenced with immunoSEQ multiplex PCR; TCRdb's copy has only in-frame clones and lacks some. Its table records 25,000 or so clones. The sample here was CD4+ T cells from blood (PBMCs), taken 6 months after the transplant. The receptor source for this set is a human patient who received a combined kidney and bone marrow transplant. Some T cells may have originated in the graft donor.

For this clone: The CDR3 end is not reached by the read, which stops 3 residues before it; the germline J gene fills it in. The J gene is TRBJ2-3, the V gene TRBV6-2 or TRBV6-3, with D uncertain. Trimming shortened V by 6 bases and J by 2 bases, and 6 bases separated the two germline ends. The length of the CDR3 is 12 residues. The germline V gene encodes CDR1 MNHEY and CDR2 SVGEGT. The CDR3 DNA, read in part, is TGTGCCAGCAGCAGAAACACAGATACG. Amino acid sequence: CASSRNTDT. The full CDR3 sequence reads CASSRNTDTQYF.

A word on this clone: With the read ending 3 residues before the CDR3 end, the germline J gene is used to fill in that end. The rearrangement uses TRBV19 and TRBJ2-7, with TRBD2 matching 9 bases. The CDR3 runs 16 residues. Trimming at V came to 3 bases and at J to 0 bases, leaving 6 bases not matched to a gene. CDR1 LNHDA and CDR2 SQIVND come from the germline V gene (reference sequence). The DNA read from the CDR3 is TGTGCCAGTAGTATCCGCGGGAGGGCCCTCTCCTACGAG. Encoded protein: CASSIRGRALSYE. The full CDR3 protein reads CASSIRGRALSYEQYF.

Comment on this clone: Read sequence stops 3 residues before the CDR3 end, and the germline J gene provides the missing end. The chain has TRBV13 and TRBJ1-1; 9 nucleotides line up with TRBD1. V lost 3 bases, J lost 0 bases, and 2 bases stayed unmatched. CDR3 length equals 15 residues. Per the germline V gene, CDR1 is PRHDT and CDR2 is FYEKMQ (reference sequence). This CDR3 reads CASSFNRGLNTEAFF. The sequenced CDR3 bases are TGTGCCAGCAGCTTTAACAGGGGGCTGAACACTGAA.

A word on this clone: The read stops 3 residues short of the end of the CDR3; the missing end is completed from the germline J gene. V is TRBV18 and J is TRBJ1-6; 7 bases line up with TRBD1. Germline V gene sequence: CDR1 KGHSH, CDR2 LQKENI. V was pared by 4 bases and J by 0 bases, with 6 bases of the junction left unmatched. This CDR3 has 17 residues. Incomplete CDR3 DNA: TGTGCCAGCTCACACAGGGGCCCTAGCTCCTATAATTCACCC. Its translation is CASSHRGPSSYNSP. The whole CDR3 sequence reads CASSHRGPSSYNSPLHF.

A word on this clone: The read finishes 3 residues shy of the CDR3 end, and the germline J gene is used to complete it. The chain is built from TRBV20-1 and TRBJ2-3, with 7 bases that match TRBD2. Looked up from germline, CDR1 is DFQATT and CDR2 is SNEGSKA (reference sequence). V shed 0 bases and J 3 bases; nucleotides not matched to a gene: 6. This CDR3 has 15 residues. The CDR3 bases that were read are TGCAGTGCTAGAGACTCCTGGGGGGGGACAGATACG. It yields the protein CSARDSWGGTDT. The full CDR3 sequence reads CSARDSWGGTDTQYF.

About this clone itself: From the germline J gene comes the end of the CDR3, since the read stops 3 residues before it. This chain links TRBV7-9 with TRBJ1-4, with 7 bases fitting TRBD1. CDR1 SEHNR and CDR2 FQNEAQ come from the germline V gene (reference sequence). This CDR3 has 12 residues. The CDR3 DNA, read in part, is TGTGCCAGCAGCACCTCCAGGGGGGAA. Amino acids: CASSTSRGE. The entire CDR3 protein is CASSTSRGELFF.

Worth noting for this clone: The observed sequence ends 3 residues before the CDR3 terminus, with the missing tail filled in from the germline J gene. The chain recombines TRBV7-9 with TRBJ2-5; possibly TRBD1 for D (7 bases). The CDR3 totals 14 residues. Germline V CDR1 and CDR2: SEHNR, FQNEAQ (reference sequence). The ends were cut back, 2 bases at V and 5 bases at J, with 12 bases in the middle. The CDR3 region is CASSLWAGGETQYF. CDR3 DNA (partial): TGTGCCAGCAGCTTATGGGCAGGGGGGGAGACC. Based on the CDR3 plus reference TRBV7-9 and TRBJ2-5, the full variable domain is DTGVSQNPRHKITKRGQNVTFRCDPISEHNRLYWYRQTLGQGPEFLTYFQNEAQLEKSRLLSDRFSAERPKGSFSTLEIQRTEQGDSAMYLCASSLWAGGETQYFGPGTRLLVL.

The covered CDR3 bases are TGTGCCAGCTCACCACAGGGTGGCCCGAACACCGGGGAG. Translating gives CASSPQGGPNTGE. The whole CDR3 is CASSPQGGPNTGELFF. The J gene is TRBJ2-2, the V gene TRBV18; unclear D gene. The read ends 3 residues shy of where the CDR3 ends; the end is completed using the germline J gene. CDR1 is KGHSH, CDR2 LQKENI, per germline. The CDR3 extends over 16 amino acids. V dropped 1 base and J dropped 0 bases, with 9 bases sitting between them.

CDR3 loop: CSASRGRGYSNQPQHF. CDR3 DNA (partial): TGCAGTGCTTCTAGGGGTAGGGGATATAGCAATCAGCCC. This chain connects TRBV20-1 to TRBJ1-5, with D maybe TRBD1 (5 bases). Coverage ceases 3 residues before the CDR3 finishes, and the germline J gene fills in the end. The germline V gene has CDR1 DFQATT and CDR2 SNEGSKA (reference sequence). V was shortened by 5 bases and J by 0 bases, with 17 bases between the two germline ends. The CDR3 length is 16 residues.

A remark on this clone: The DNA ends 3 residues before the CDR3 does, and the rest of the CDR3 is filled in from the germline J gene. The V call is TRBV12-3 or TRBV12-4, the J call TRBJ2-5; TRBD2 is a possible D gene (5 bases). V was clipped by 6 bases and J by 2 bases, with 10 bases between them. The CDR3 is made up of 13 amino acids. CDR3 bases read: TGTGCCAGCAGCCGGAGGCGGCAAGAGACC. It translates to CASSRRRQET. The full CDR3 sequence reads CASSRRRQETQYF.

A note on this clone: The read ends 3 residues early relative to the CDR3; the germline J gene fills the gap. The chain is built from TRBV2 and TRBJ2-7; D is uncertain. This CDR3 has 9 amino acids. Germline CDR1 reads SNHLY; CDR2 reads FYNNEI. Trimming pared 7 bases from V and 5 bases from J, leaving 3 bases between. The CDR3 bases that were read are TGTGCCAGCATAGACGAG. Translation: CASIDE. The whole CDR3 is CASIDEQYF.

The chain's CDR3 is CASSLLGRAAETQYF. Partial CDR3 DNA: TGTGCCAGCAGCTTGTTAGGGCGGGCGGCAGAGACC. J is TRBJ2-5 and V is TRBV5-6; D may be TRBD2 (5 bases). The read halts 3 residues ahead of the CDR3 end, with the missing end drawn from the germline J gene. The CDR3 covers 15 residues. V lost 1 base and J lost 4, with 14 bases in between. Germline lookup yields CDR1 SGHDT and CDR2 YYEEEE. The entire variable domain, with the rest obtained from reference TRBV5-6 and TRBJ2-5, is as follows: DAGVTQSPTHLIKTRGQQVTLRCSPKSGHDTVSWYQQALGQGPQFIFQYYEEEERQRGNFPDRFSGHQFPNYSSELNVNALLLGDSALYLCASSLLGRAAETQYFGPGTRLLVL.

With respect to this clone: The sequence runs out 3 residues before the end of the CDR3; the remainder is reconstructed from the germline J gene. The V call is TRBV5-4, the J call TRBJ2-7, with D possibly being TRBD1 (6 bases). V lost 2 bases and J lost 2, with 14 bases in between. The V gene's germline CDR1 is SGHNT and CDR2 YYREEE (reference sequence). The CDR3 is 15 amino acids. The CDR3: CASSFPGENAYEQYF. CDR3 bases read: TGTGCCAGCAGCTTCCCAGGGGAAAACGCCTACGAG. Full variable domain (outside the CDR3, taken from reference TRBV5-4 and TRBJ2-7): ETGVTQSPTHLIKTRGQQVTLRCSSQSGHNTVSWYQQALGQGPQFIFQYYREEENGRGNFPPRFSGLQFPNYSSELNVNALELDDSALYLCASSFPGENAYEQYFGPGTRLTVT.

A word on this clone: The CDR3 end is not reached by the read, which stops 3 residues before it; the germline J gene fills it in. The chain uses TRBV5-1 and TRBJ1-1; 8 positions agree with TRBD1. Unmatched junction bases numbered 1, after V lost 2 bases and J lost 1 base. This CDR3 has 14 amino acids. Germline CDR1 SGHRS, CDR2 YFSETQ. This CDR3 is CASSLQGGNTEAFF. The CDR3 DNA, read in part, is TGCGCCAGCAGCTTACAGGGGGGGAACACTGAA.

Concerning this clone itself: Sequencing ends 3 residues short of the CDR3 end; the germline J gene provides the rest. The chain carries TRBV5-4 and TRBJ2-5; 9 bases fit TRBD2. Germline lookup yields CDR1 SGHNT and CDR2 YYREEE (reference sequence). V lost 0 bases, J lost 5 bases, and 8 bases stayed unmatched. The CDR3 runs 16 residues. The CDR3 DNA, read in part, is TGTGCCAGCAGCTTGGTCTTAGCGGGGGAACGGGAGACC. This gives the protein CASSLVLAGERET. The CDR3, in full, reads CASSLVLAGERETQYF.

To note about this clone: The sequenced fragment ends 3 residues before the CDR3 boundary, so the rest is inferred from the germline J gene. The chain has TRBV5-5 and TRBJ1-5; TRBD1 agrees at 12 bases. This CDR3 spans 15 amino acids. Unmatched junction bases numbered 5, after V lost 4 bases and J lost 6 bases. Germline V CDR1 and CDR2: SGHKS, YYEKEE (reference sequence). The CDR3 loop reads CASSRDRGQGQPQHF. Partial CDR3 DNA: TGTGCCAGCAGCCGGGACAGGGGGCAGGGTCAGCCC. Variable domain in full (rest from reference TRBV5-5 and TRBJ1-5): DAGVTQSPTHLIKTRGQQVTLRCSPISGHKSVSWYQQVLGQGPQFIFQYYEKEERGRGNFPDRFSARQFPNYSSELNVNALLLGDSALYLCASSRDRGQGQPQHFGDGTRLSIL.

Worth noting for this clone: From the germline J gene comes the end of the CDR3, since the read stops 3 residues before it. This chain uses TRBV2 with TRBJ1-4; D is unclear. Trimming shortened V by 7 bases and J by 6 bases, and 15 bases separated the two germline ends. CDR1 SNHLY and CDR2 FYNNEI come from the germline V gene. The CDR3 extends over 14 amino acids. The CDR3 region is CASNPIPQDEKLFF. The sequenced part of the CDR3 DNA is TGTGCCAGCAATCCCATCCCTCAGGATGAAAAA.